This T cell receptor (beta chain) was found in a study of blood T cell repertoires in COVID-19. This CDR3 is 15 amino acids long. Germline V gene lookup returns CDR1 SGHTA and CDR2 FQGTGA. V lost 5 bases and J lost 0; bases outside the gene matches: 2. Per the study methods: Counts of nucleated cells, estimated from reference gene primer amplification, were obtained. The table came from immunoSEQ multiplex PCR; TCRdb's copy has only in-frame clones and leaves some out. V and J calls and clone size are those listed in that table; D and trimming were worked out from the DNA. The data hold about 68,000 clones, with 70% to 90% observed a single time.

The specimen sequenced was peripheral blood. The chain uses TRBV7-3 and TRBJ2-1; 9 bases map to TRBD2. The origin of this receptor is a middle-aged man with acute or convalescent COVID-19. This CDR3 reads CASSRAGGSYNEQFF. DNA for the CDR3: TGTGCCAGCAGCCGAGCGGGGGGCTCCTACAATGAGCAGTTCTTC.